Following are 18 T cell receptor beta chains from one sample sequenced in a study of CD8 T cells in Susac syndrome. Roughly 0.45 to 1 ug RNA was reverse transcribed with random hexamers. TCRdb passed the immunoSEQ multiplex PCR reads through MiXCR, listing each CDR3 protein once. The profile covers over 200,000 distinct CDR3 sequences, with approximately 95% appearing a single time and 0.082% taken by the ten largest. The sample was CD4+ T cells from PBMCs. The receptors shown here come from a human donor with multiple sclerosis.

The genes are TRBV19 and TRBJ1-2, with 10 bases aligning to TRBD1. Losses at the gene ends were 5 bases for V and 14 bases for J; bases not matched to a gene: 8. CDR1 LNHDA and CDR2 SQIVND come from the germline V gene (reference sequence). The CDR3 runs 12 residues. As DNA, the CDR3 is TGTGCCAGTAGTCCGGGACAGGGGAGATGGACCTTC. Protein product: CASSPGQGRWTF.

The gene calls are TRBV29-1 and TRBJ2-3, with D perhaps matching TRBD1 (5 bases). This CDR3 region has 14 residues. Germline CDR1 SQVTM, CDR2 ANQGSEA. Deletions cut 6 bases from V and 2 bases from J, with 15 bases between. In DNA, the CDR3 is TGCAGCGTCCGGGCAGGGATCGTCACAGATACGCAGTATTTT. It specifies CSVRAGIVTDTQYF.

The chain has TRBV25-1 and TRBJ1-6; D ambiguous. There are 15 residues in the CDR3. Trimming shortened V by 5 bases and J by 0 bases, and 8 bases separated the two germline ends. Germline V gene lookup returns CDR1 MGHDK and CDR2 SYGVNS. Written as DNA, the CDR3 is TGTGCCAGCAGTCCCCGTGGCTCCTATAATTCACCCCTCCACTTT. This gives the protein CASSPRGSYNSPLHF. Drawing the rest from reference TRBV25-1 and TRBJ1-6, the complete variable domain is EADIYQTPRYLVIGTGKKITLECSQTMGHDKMYWYQQDPGMELHLIHYSYGVNSTEKGDLSSESTVSRIRTEHFPLTLESARPSHTSQYLCASSPRGSYNSPLHFGNGTRLTVT.

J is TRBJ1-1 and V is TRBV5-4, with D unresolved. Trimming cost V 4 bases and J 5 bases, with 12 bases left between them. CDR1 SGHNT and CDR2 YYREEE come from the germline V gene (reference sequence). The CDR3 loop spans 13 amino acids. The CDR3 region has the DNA TGTGCCAGCAGCCCCAACACCCGGACTGAAGCTTTCTTT. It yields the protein CASSPNTRTEAFF. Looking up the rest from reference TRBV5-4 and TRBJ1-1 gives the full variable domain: ETGVTQSPTHLIKTRGQQVTLRCSSQSGHNTVSWYQQALGQGPQFIFQYYREEENGRGNFPPRFSGLQFPNYSSELNVNALELDDSALYLCASSPNTRTEAFFGQGTRLTVV.

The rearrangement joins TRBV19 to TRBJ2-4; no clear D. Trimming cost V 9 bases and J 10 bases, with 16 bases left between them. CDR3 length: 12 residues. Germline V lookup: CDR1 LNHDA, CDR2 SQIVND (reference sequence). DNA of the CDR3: TGTGCCAGCGTGGGCCGACTCCCGATTCAGTACTTC. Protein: CASVGRLPIQYF. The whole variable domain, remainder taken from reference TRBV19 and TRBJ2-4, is DGGITQSPKYLFRKEGQNVTLSCEQNLNHDAMYWYRQDPGQGLRLIYYSQIVNDFQKGDIAEGYSVSREKKESFPLTVTSAQKNPTAFYLCASVGRLPIQYFGAGTRLSVL.

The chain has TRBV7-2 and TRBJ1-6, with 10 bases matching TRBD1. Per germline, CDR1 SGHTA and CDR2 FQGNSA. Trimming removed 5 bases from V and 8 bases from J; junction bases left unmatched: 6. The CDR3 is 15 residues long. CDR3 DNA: TGTGCCAGCAGCCCCTTGGGGACAGGGGATTCACCCCTCCACTTT. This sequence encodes CASSPLGTGDSPLHF.

CDR3 DNA: TGCAGTGCTAGTGTGGGCAGCTCTGGAAACACCATATATTTT. Encoded protein: CSASVGSSGNTIYF. The rearrangement uses TRBV20-1 and TRBJ1-3, with D uncertain. Germline V gene sequence: CDR1 DFQATT, CDR2 SNEGSKA (reference sequence). With 3 bases removed from V and 0 bases from J, the gap between germline ends came to 9 bases. CDR3 length: 14 residues.

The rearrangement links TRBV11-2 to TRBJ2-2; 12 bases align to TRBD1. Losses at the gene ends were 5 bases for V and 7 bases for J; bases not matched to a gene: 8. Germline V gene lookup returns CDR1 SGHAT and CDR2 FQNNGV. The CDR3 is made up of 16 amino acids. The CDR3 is CASSAGTGGWVGELFF. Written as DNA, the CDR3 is TGTGCCAGCAGCGCCGGGACAGGGGGCTGGGTCGGGGAGCTGTTTTTT.

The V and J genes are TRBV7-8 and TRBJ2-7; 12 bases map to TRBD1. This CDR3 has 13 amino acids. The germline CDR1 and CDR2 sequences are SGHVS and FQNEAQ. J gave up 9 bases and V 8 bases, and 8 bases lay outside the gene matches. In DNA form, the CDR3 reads TGTGCCAGCGCCGGGACAGGGGGCTTTGGGCAGTACGTC. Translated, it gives CASAGTGGFGQYV.

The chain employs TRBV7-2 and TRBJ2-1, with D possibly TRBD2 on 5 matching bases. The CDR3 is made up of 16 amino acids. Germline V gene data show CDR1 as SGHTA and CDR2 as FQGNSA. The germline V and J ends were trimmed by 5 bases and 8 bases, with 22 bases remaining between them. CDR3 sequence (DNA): TGTGCCAGCAGCCTTACGCCGGACTTGCCGGGCGATGAGCAGTTCTTC. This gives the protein CASSLTPDLPGDEQFF.

The CDR3, as DNA: TGCAGTGCTAGAGATCCGAAGGGAGGCACGGGCACAGATACGCAGTATTTT. This sequence encodes CSARDPKGGTGTDTQYF. This chain links TRBV20-1 with TRBJ2-3; possible D gene TRBD2, 6 bases. Germline-derived CDR1 and CDR2 are DFQATT and SNEGSKA (reference sequence). This CDR3 contains 17 residues. V lost 0 bases, J lost 1 base, and 17 bases lay in between.

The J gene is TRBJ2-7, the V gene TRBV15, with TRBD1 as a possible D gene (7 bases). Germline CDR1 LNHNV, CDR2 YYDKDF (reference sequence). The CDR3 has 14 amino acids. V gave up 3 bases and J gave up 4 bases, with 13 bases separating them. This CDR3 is CATSSWGDSYEQYV. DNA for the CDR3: TGTGCCACCAGCAGTTGGGGGGACAGTTACGAGCAGTACGTC.

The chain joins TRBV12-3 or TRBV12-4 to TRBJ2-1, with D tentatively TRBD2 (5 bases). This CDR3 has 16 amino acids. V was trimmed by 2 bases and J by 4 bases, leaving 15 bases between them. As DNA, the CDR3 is TGTGCCAGCAGTTTAAGAGGGCTACACCCTTACAATGAGCAGTTCTTC. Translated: CASSLRGLHPYNEQFF.

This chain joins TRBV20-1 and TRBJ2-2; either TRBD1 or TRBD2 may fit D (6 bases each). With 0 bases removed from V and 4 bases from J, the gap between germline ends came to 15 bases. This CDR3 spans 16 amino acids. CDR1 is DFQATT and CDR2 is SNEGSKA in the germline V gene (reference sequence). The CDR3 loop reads CSARDPNGGFTGELFF. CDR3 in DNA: TGCAGTGCTAGAGATCCAAACGGGGGCTTCACCGGGGAGCTGTTTTTT.

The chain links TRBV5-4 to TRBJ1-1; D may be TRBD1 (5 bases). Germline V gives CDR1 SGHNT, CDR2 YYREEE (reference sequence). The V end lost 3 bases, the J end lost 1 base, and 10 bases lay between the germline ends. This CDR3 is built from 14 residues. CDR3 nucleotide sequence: TGTGCCAGCAGCTGGGGACGGACGAACACTGAAGCTTTCTTT. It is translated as CASSWGRTNTEAFF.

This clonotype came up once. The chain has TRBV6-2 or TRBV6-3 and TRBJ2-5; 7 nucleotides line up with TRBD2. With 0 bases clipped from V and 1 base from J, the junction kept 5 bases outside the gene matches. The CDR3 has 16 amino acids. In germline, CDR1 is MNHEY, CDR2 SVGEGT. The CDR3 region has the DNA TGTGCCAGCAGTTACTCAGCGGGGCAAGTCCAAGAGACCCAGTACTTC. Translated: CASSYSAGQVQETQYF.

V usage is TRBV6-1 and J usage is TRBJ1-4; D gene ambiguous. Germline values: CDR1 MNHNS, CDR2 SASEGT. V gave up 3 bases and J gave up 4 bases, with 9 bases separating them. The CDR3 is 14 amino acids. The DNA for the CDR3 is TGTGCCAGCAGTGATGAGCGGCTTAATGAAAAACTGTTTTTT. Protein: CASSDERLNEKLFF.

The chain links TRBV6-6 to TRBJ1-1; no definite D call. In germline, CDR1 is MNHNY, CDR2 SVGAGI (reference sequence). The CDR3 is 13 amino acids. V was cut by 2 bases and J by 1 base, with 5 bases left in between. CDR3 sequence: CASSYAPNTEAFF. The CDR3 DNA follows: TGTGCCAGCAGTTACGCACCGAACACTGAAGCTTTCTTT.